This TCR beta chain appears in the sequencing data of a study of graft-versus-host responses after intestinal transplantation. Measured with immunoSEQ multiplex PCR; TCRdb has only the in-frame clones, and not every one. The sample has tens of thousands of clones, about 86% seen once; the top ten hold roughly 18%. Comment on this clone: Its specificity is not known.

Germline CDR1 LGHNT, CDR2 FRNRAP. The CDR3 runs to 16 residues. Trimming stripped 5 bases from V and 4 bases from J, with 17 bases between. General study findings and limits: Early post-transplant HvG declines showed an association with peak circulating GvH clone levels.

The specimen was unstimulated CD8+ T cells sorted from spleen or lymph node cells, collected before intestinal transplant. The receptor comes from a human donor who received an intestinal transplant. The chain employs TRBV12-5 and TRBJ2-2; D gene uncertain. CDR3 coding DNA: TGTGCTAGTGGTCCCGATGCGGCCCCGGGCACCGGGGAGCTGTTTTTT. It yields the protein CASGPDAAPGTGELFF.